One sample yielded the 27 T cell receptor beta chains listed below, sequenced in a study of blood T cell repertoires in COVID-19. Sequencing used immunoSEQ multiplex PCR; TCRdb keeps in-frame clones, though not all of them. The sample yields about 440,000 clones, less than 95% seen once. The sample was PBMCs or T cells enriched from blood (not recorded which). The receptors here all came from a man between 18 and 29 years old who had recovered from COVID-19.

V usage is TRBV15 and J usage is TRBJ1-6; 9 bases agree with TRBD1. The CDR3 has 15 residues. Germline assignment: CDR1 LNHNV and CDR2 YYDKDF (reference sequence). After removal of 2 bases from V and 5 bases from J, the junction contained 1 base not matched to a gene. DNA for the CDR3: TGTGCCACCAGCAGAAGGACAGGGGATAATTCACCCCTCCACTTT. It is translated as CATSRRTGDNSPLHF.

The chain recombines TRBV12-5 with TRBJ2-1; 8 bases are a match to TRBD1. The CDR3 is 16 residues long. The V and J ends lost 4 bases and 7 bases, in that order; junction bases with no gene match: 12. CDR1 is LGHNT, CDR2 FRNRAP, per germline. The chain's CDR3 is CASGSIRGQGSNEQFF. In DNA form, the CDR3 reads TGTGCTAGTGGTTCCATCAGGGGGCAGGGTTCGAATGAGCAGTTCTTC.

The chain employs TRBV4-2 and TRBJ2-7; D perhaps matches TRBD2 (6 bases). V lost 2 bases to trimming and J lost 4 bases, with 18 bases between them. The CDR3 contains 16 residues. The germline V gene has CDR1 LGHNA and CDR2 YNFKEQ. The CDR3 loop reads CASSQQAGTGTYEQYF. CDR3 sequence (DNA): TGTGCCAGCAGCCAACAAGCCGGGACTGGGACTTACGAGCAGTACTTC.

The chain couples TRBV2 to TRBJ1-5, with TRBD1 matching 7 bases. The CDR3 runs 15 residues. Germline lookup yields CDR1 SNHLY and CDR2 FYNNEI. V dropped 7 bases and J dropped 6; count of bases not matched to a gene: 12. The CDR3 DNA follows: TGTGCCAGCAATACTGACAGGGTGAAAGGTCAGCCCCAGCATTTT. The encoded protein is CASNTDRVKGQPQHF.

The V gene is TRBV6-2 or TRBV6-3, the J gene TRBJ1-5; possibly TRBD1 for D (6 bases). Germline V gene data show CDR1 as MNHEY and CDR2 as SVGEGT. The CDR3 runs to 14 residues. The germline V and J ends were trimmed by 6 bases and 6 bases, with 15 bases remaining between them. CDR3 nucleotides: TGTGCCAGCAGCCATCGGGAGGGGGGTCAGCCCCAGCATTTT. Its translation is CASSHREGGQPQHF.

The chain has TRBV28 and TRBJ1-2; D unresolved. V dropped 4 bases and J dropped 0 bases, with 15 bases sitting between them. The CDR3 is made up of 16 amino acids. Germline values: CDR1 MDHEN, CDR2 SYDVKM. The chain's CDR3 is CASSSASGDSNYGYTF. The CDR3 coding sequence is TGTGCCAGCAGTTCGGCTTCGGGAGATTCTAACTATGGCTACACCTTC.

The genes are TRBV6-5 and TRBJ1-6; 7 bases fit TRBD1. V was pared by 2 bases and J by 6 bases, with 7 bases of the junction left unmatched. There are 16 residues in the CDR3. Germline V gene lookup returns CDR1 MNHEY and CDR2 SVGAGI. The CDR3 sequence: CASSYMTGLGNSPLHF. The CDR3 DNA sequence: TGTGCCAGCAGTTACATGACAGGGTTGGGTAATTCACCCCTCCACTTT.

The chain combines TRBV5-6 with TRBJ1-2; 7 nucleotides line up with TRBD1. V trimming: 0 bases; J trimming: 4 bases; junction bases outside the gene matches: 0. The CDR3 extends over 13 amino acids. From germline, CDR1 is SGHDT and CDR2 YYEEEE. This chain's CDR3 is CASSLGDSYGYTF. For the CDR3, the DNA is TGTGCCAGCAGCTTGGGGGACAGCTATGGCTACACCTTC.

The DNA for the CDR3 is TGTGCCAGCAGTCAACCGGGACAGAATTATGGCTACACCTTC. Protein sequence: CASSQPGQNYGYTF. The chain recombines TRBV6-2 or TRBV6-3 with TRBJ1-2; 7 nucleotides align to TRBD1. The CDR3 is made up of 14 amino acids. With 5 bases clipped from V and 5 bases from J, the junction kept 8 bases outside the gene matches. From germline, CDR1 is MNHEY and CDR2 SVGEGT.

Only one count was recorded for this clone. The chain is built from TRBV11-2 and TRBJ1-2, with TRBD1 matching 10 bases. Germline CDR1 is SGHAT and CDR2 is FQNNGV. Trimming removed 3 bases from V and 4 bases from J; junction bases left unmatched: 5. The CDR3 has 15 residues. CDR3 sequence reads: CASSLTGGGSYGYTF. Written as DNA, the CDR3 is TGTGCCAGCAGCTTGACAGGGGGCGGATCCTATGGCTACACCTTC.

The chain carries TRBV27 and TRBJ2-3, with 16 nucleotides matching TRBD2. J gave up 6 bases and V 3 bases, and 6 bases lay outside the gene matches. CDR1 and CDR2 from the germline V gene are MNHEY and SMNVEV (reference sequence). The CDR3 has 17 residues. The CDR3 sequence: CASSFPGLAGGPDTQYF. The CDR3 DNA follows: TGTGCCAGCAGTTTTCCGGGACTAGCGGGAGGGCCGGATACGCAGTATTTT.

This chain connects TRBV3-1 (or the pseudogene TRBV3-2) to TRBJ1-1; D is ambiguous. Between the trimmed V and J ends, which lost 1 base and 3 bases, there was a span of 18 bases. There are 17 residues in the CDR3. Germline-derived CDR1 and CDR2 are LGHDT and YNNKEL (reference sequence). CDR3 bases: TGTGCCAGCAGCCAAGGATTTGACGTTGCCGGGGACACTGAAGCTTTCTTT. Residues: CASSQGFDVAGDTEAFF.

The rearrangement links TRBV9 to TRBJ2-3; tentatively, D is TRBD1 (6 bases). Germline V CDR1 and CDR2: SGDLS, YYNGEE. The V end lost 1 base, the J end lost 2 bases, and 20 bases lay between the germline ends. CDR3 size: 18 residues. DNA of the CDR3: TGTGCCAGCAGCGTACAAGGACACCGGGACACCTACACAGATACGCAGTATTTT. Translated, it gives CASSVQGHRDTYTDTQYF.

The chain recombines TRBV6-5 with TRBJ2-2; D not resolved. Germline CDR1 reads MNHEY; CDR2 reads SVGAGI. V was trimmed by 6 bases and J by 5 bases, leaving 7 bases between them. This CDR3 is built from 12 residues. The CDR3, as DNA: TGTGCCAGCAGACTTGAGACCGGGGAGCTGTTTTTT. Protein: CASRLETGELFF.

This chain uses TRBV18 with TRBJ1-4, with 7 bases that match TRBD1. In germline, CDR1 is KGHSH, CDR2 LQKENI. J lost 7 bases, V lost 0 bases, and 5 bases had no gene match. The CDR3 spans 15 residues. CDR3 sequence reads: CASSPPGTVPEKLFF. The CDR3 DNA is TGTGCCAGCTCACCACCGGGGACAGTACCTGAAAAACTGTTTTTT.

This chain links TRBV18 with TRBJ1-1; 7 nucleotides agree with TRBD1. Germline CDR1 KGHSH, CDR2 LQKENI. V trimming: 6 bases; J trimming: 8 bases; junction bases outside the gene matches: 15. CDR3 length: 15 amino acids. In nucleotides, the CDR3 is TGTGCCAGCTCGCCGCCCTCCACAGGGGCCTCCGAAGCTTTCTTT. It translates to CASSPPSTGASEAFF.

The chain uses TRBV20-1 and TRBJ2-7; perhaps TRBD2 as D (7 bases). The CDR3 contains 15 residues. CDR1 is DFQATT, CDR2 SNEGSKA, per germline (reference sequence). V was cut by 3 bases and J by 4 bases, with 19 bases left in between. The CDR3 nucleotides read TGCAGTGCTAGTCAAGGGGGGGCCGGAGGTTACGAGCAGTACTTC. This gives the protein CSASQGGAGGYEQYF.

The V and J genes are TRBV5-1 and TRBJ1-5, with 7 bases identical to TRBD1. V lost 0 bases, J lost 3 bases, and 3 bases stayed unmatched. This CDR3 has 15 residues. The germline CDR1 and CDR2 sequences are SGHRS and YFSETQ. CDR3 bases: TGCGCCAGCAGCTTGGGGGGGACAGACAATCAGCCCCAGCATTTT. This sequence encodes CASSLGGTDNQPQHF.

This clone was detected only once. This chain uses TRBV3-1 (or the pseudogene TRBV3-2) with TRBJ2-2; 7 bases line up with TRBD1. CDR3 length: 17 residues. Trimming removed 0 bases from V and 5 bases from J; junction bases left unmatched: 9. CDR1 is LGHDT, CDR2 YNNKEL, per germline (reference sequence). This CDR3 reads CASSQEPGTAWTGELFF. Here the CDR3 DNA reads TGTGCCAGCAGCCAAGAACCCGGGACAGCGTGGACCGGGGAGCTGTTTTTT.

The chain joins TRBV21-1 to TRBJ1-5; the D call TRBD1 from the table was never checked on the DNA. TRBV21-1 is flagged as a pseudogene. This CDR3 contains 10 residues. The CDR3 protein is CARAKQPQHF. As DNA, the CDR3 is TGTGCCAGGGCAAAACAGCCCCAGCATTTT.

V and J are TRBV10-3 and TRBJ2-3; 9 positions match TRBD1. Germline V gives CDR1 ENHRY, CDR2 SYGVKD. V shed 6 bases and J 0 bases; nucleotides not matched to a gene: 4. This CDR3 spans 15 amino acids. DNA of the CDR3: TGTGCCATCAGACGGACAGGGGTTAGCACAGATACGCAGTATTTT. Its protein is CAIRRTGVSTDTQYF.

The V call is TRBV5-6, the J call TRBJ2-3; D is unresolved. Trimming removed 3 bases from V and 7 bases from J, with 21 bases in between. Germline values: CDR1 SGHDT, CDR2 YYEEEE. This CDR3 contains 16 residues. The CDR3 DNA reads TGTGCCAGCAGCTCAAGACCGAGCATGTTACTAAATACGCAGTATTTT. Residues: CASSSRPSMLLNTQYF.

The genes are TRBV7-9 and TRBJ2-1, with a tentative D call TRBD2 (5 bases). The germline V and J ends were trimmed by 0 bases and 2 bases, with 8 bases remaining between them. Per the germline V gene, CDR1 is SEHNR and CDR2 is FQNEAQ (reference sequence). The CDR3 has 15 residues. The CDR3 nucleotides are TGTGCCAGCAGCTTAGCTCTAGCACCCTACAATGAGCAGTTCTTC. Translation gives CASSLALAPYNEQFF.

This chain links TRBV3-1 (or the pseudogene TRBV3-2) with TRBJ1-5; maybe TRBD1 (5 bases). Germline V gene data show CDR1 as LGHDT and CDR2 as YNNKEL (reference sequence). V was cut by 5 bases and J by 6 bases, with 8 bases left in between. The CDR3 has 12 residues. The CDR3 spells CASSGRGQPQHF. CDR3 DNA: TGTGCCAGCAGCGGTAGGGGTCAGCCCCAGCATTTT.

V and J are TRBV27 and TRBJ1-5; tentative D call: TRBD1 (5 bases). Trimming stripped 0 bases from V and 5 bases from J, with 14 bases between. Germline V gene sequence: CDR1 MNHEY, CDR2 SMNVEV (reference sequence). The CDR3 runs to 16 residues. CDR3 amino acids: CASSLSVGQGYQPQHF. In DNA, the CDR3 is TGTGCCAGCAGTTTATCCGTCGGGCAGGGCTATCAGCCCCAGCATTTT.

The chain is built from TRBV12-3 or TRBV12-4 and TRBJ1-1; TRBD1 is a possible D gene (5 bases). The CDR3 has 13 amino acids. Between the trimmed V and J ends, which lost 6 bases and 4 bases, there was a span of 12 bases. CDR3 residues: CASSPMGGTEAFF. The CDR3 bases are TGTGCCAGCAGCCCCATGGGGGGCACTGAAGCTTTCTTT.

The V and J genes are TRBV30 and TRBJ1-2, with 9 positions matching TRBD1. This CDR3 is 13 amino acids long. CDR1 GTSNPN and CDR2 SVGIG come from the germline V gene (reference sequence). Losses at the gene ends were 5 bases for V and 3 bases for J; bases not matched to a gene: 4. Written as DNA, the CDR3 is TGTGCCTGGCTGACAGGGGGTGACTATGGCTACACCTTC. It codes for CAWLTGGDYGYTF.